The 11 T cell receptor beta chains below were found in one sample sequenced in a study of early T cells in non-severe SARS-CoV-2 infection. TCRdb redid the calling of the 5' RACE reads with MiXCR, one entry per CDR3 protein. The sample comprises some 39,000 distinct CDR3 sequences, roughly 4% of which are singletons, and 3% rests with the top ten. Material for sequencing was whole blood. All receptors come from an adult who was a healthcare worker with PCR-confirmed SARS-CoV-2 infection or an uninfected control (not recorded which).

This clonotype was observed at least ten times. This rearrangement joins TRBV19 to TRBJ2-7; no clear D. The CDR3 sequence is 10 residues long. Germline loops: CDR1 LNHDA, CDR2 SQIVND (reference sequence). V was shortened by 11 bases and J by 3 bases, with 8 bases between the two germline ends. This chain's CDR3 is CAAGDYEQYF. The CDR3 nucleotides are TGTGCCGCTGGGGACTACGAGCAGTACTTC. The variable domain in full, completed from reference TRBV19 and TRBJ2-7, reads DGGITQSPKYLFRKEGQNVTLSCEQNLNHDAMYWYRQDPGQGLRLIYYSQIVNDFQKGDIAEGYSVSREKKESFPLTVTSAQKNPTAFYLCAAGDYEQYFGPGTRLTVT.

This clonotype has ten or more counts. This chain links TRBV3-1 with TRBJ2-7, with 10 nucleotides matching TRBD2. CDR1 LGHDT and CDR2 YNNKEL come from the germline V gene (reference sequence). The CDR3 length is 14 residues. V lost 2 bases, J lost 7 bases, and 5 bases stayed unmatched. The CDR3 region has the DNA TGTGCCAGCAGCCAATTAGCGGGGGGCGGTGAGCAGTACTTC. This codes for CASSQLAGGGEQYF.

This clonotype showed up many times. The rearrangement uses TRBV6-1 and TRBJ1-6, with D tentatively TRBD1 (5 bases). Germline-derived CDR1 and CDR2 are MNHNS and SASEGT. The V end was cut by 2 bases, the J end by 2 bases, with 10 bases between. The CDR3 has 16 residues. The CDR3 region is CASSEYSGPYNSPLHF. CDR3 sequence (DNA): TGTGCCAGCAGTGAATATTCGGGACCCTATAATTCACCCCTCCACTTT.

This clonotype came up many times. The chain employs TRBV20-1 and TRBJ2-1, with D perhaps given as TRBD1 or TRBD2 (5 bases each). Germline CDR1 reads DFQATT; CDR2 reads SNEGSKA (reference sequence). Trimming took off 1 base at V and 12 bases at J, with 16 bases between the two ends. This CDR3 region has 13 residues. The CDR3 loop reads CSARGPPGRGQFF. CDR3 coding DNA: TGCAGTGCTAGAGGACCACCGGGAAGGGGGCAGTTCTTC.

This clonotype has just a few counts. This rearrangement joins TRBV19 to TRBJ1-5; D is perhaps TRBD1 (5 bases). Trimming left V 8 bases short and J 1 base short, with 12 bases between. The germline V gene encodes CDR1 LNHDA and CDR2 SQIVND (reference sequence). The CDR3 has 14 amino acids. The chain's CDR3 is CASRPRGSNQPQHF. The CDR3 DNA is TGTGCCAGTCGGCCCCGGGGGAGCAATCAGCCCCAGCATTTT. The whole variable domain, filled in from reference TRBV19 and TRBJ1-5, reads DGGITQSPKYLFRKEGQNVTLSCEQNLNHDAMYWYRQDPGQGLRLIYYSQIVNDFQKGDIAEGYSVSREKKESFPLTVTSAQKNPTAFYLCASRPRGSNQPQHFGDGTRLSIL.

In the case of this clonotype: Mismatch with germline at one junction end may stem from a read error. V and J are TRBV15 and TRBJ1-1; D unclear. In germline, CDR1 is LNHNV, CDR2 YYDKDF (reference sequence). The CDR3 is made up of 14 amino acids. The CDR3 coding sequence is TGTGCCACCAGCAGGGGAGACCTGAACACTGAAGTTTTCTTT. Encoded protein: CATSRGDLNTEVFF.

There are many counts of this clonotype. The chain employs TRBV2 and TRBJ2-7, with 7 bases matching TRBD2. Trimming cost V 6 bases and J 6 bases; bases outside gene matches: 5. The CDR3 sequence is 12 residues long. Germline V gives CDR1 SNHLY, CDR2 FYNNEI. The DNA for the CDR3 is TGTGCCAGCAGGCCCACGGGGGGCGAGCAGTACTTC. As protein: CASRPTGGEQYF.

This clonotype was detected only a few times. The chain links TRBV20-1 to TRBJ2-7; maybe TRBD2 (5 bases). Trimming cost V 2 bases and J 7 bases, with 21 bases left between them. The CDR3 contains 15 residues. Germline loops: CDR1 DFQATT, CDR2 SNEGSKA (reference sequence). This CDR3 reads CSARSLDGMTGEQYF. CDR3 sequence (DNA): TGCAGTGCTAGAAGCCTCGACGGAATGACGGGGGAGCAGTACTTC.

This clonotype has a count of ten or more. The J gene is TRBJ2-7, the V gene TRBV11-3; D is perhaps TRBD1 (6 bases). CDR1 is SGHNT and CDR2 is YENEEA in the germline V gene. The CDR3 is 13 amino acids. Trimming pared 0 bases from V and 6 bases from J, leaving 9 bases between. The DNA of the CDR3 is TGTGCCAGCAGCTTAGATCCAGGGGCCGAGCAGTACTTC. This sequence encodes CASSLDPGAEQYF.

This clonotype has at least ten counts. The chain couples TRBV24-1 to TRBJ2-1, with a tentative D call TRBD2 (6 bases). V was shortened by 5 bases and J by 7 bases, with 23 bases between the two germline ends. From germline, CDR1 is KGHDR and CDR2 SFDVKD. The CDR3 is 17 amino acids. The CDR3 sequence: CATSVRHYGTQTNEQFF. As DNA, the CDR3 is TGTGCCACCAGTGTGAGGCATTACGGGACTCAGACTAATGAGCAGTTCTTC.

Many counts were recorded for this clonotype. The chain carries TRBV25-1 and TRBJ1-1; D is uncertain. CDR1 and CDR2 (germline): MGHDK, SYGVNS. This CDR3 region has 15 residues. V was trimmed by 1 base and J by 0 bases, leaving 9 bases between them. CDR3: CASSELNQLNTEAFF. The CDR3 nucleotides are TGTGCCAGCAGTGAATTAAACCAATTGAACACTGAAGCTTTCTTT.